At least ten counts were recorded for the clone carrying this T cell receptor (beta chain). Its antigen is not known. The library was prepared for alpha chains; this beta chain is a stray read, so its frequency means little. Trimming at V came to 5 bases and at J to 8 bases, leaving 17 bases not matched to a gene. Germline CDR1 is SGHTA and CDR2 is FQGNSA. This CDR3 is 17 amino acids long. As to time point: sample taken at primary tumor resection. From tumor, nontumor lung or frozen PBMC, whole RNA was taken unsorted for sequencing. The data belong to a study of spatial heterogeneity in lung cancer. Each molecule of TCR cDNA was tagged with one unique molecular identifier. TCRdb redid the calling of the 5' RACE reads with MiXCR, one entry per CDR3 protein. This repertoire shows 10,000 to 15,000 distinct CDR3 sequences, 3% to 4% found once; its top ten account for less than 50%. Overall study results and limits: Whereas they appeared in blood less at follow-up, ubiquitous expanded tumor TCRs appeared there more at resection.

The sequence came from a male donor with early-stage non-small cell lung cancer. The sequencing used PBMCs, collected at surgery. The chain uses TRBV7-2 and TRBJ2-1; 8 nucleotides align to TRBD2. Written as DNA, the CDR3 is TGTGCCAGCAGCCTCGTGGGGGGGGGACTAGTTTCTCATGAGCAGTTCTTC. It translates to CASSLVGGGLVSHEQFF.